This T cell receptor (beta chain) originates from a study of shared clonotypes between healthy human individuals. Naive CD45RA+ and memory CD45RA-negative subsets were split from CD4+ cells. Trimming took 0 bases from V and 7 from J, leaving 9 bases between them. This CDR3 is 14 amino acids long. The germline CDR1 and CDR2 sequences are LGHNA and YNFKEQ. For this clone: Its target is unknown.

Study-wide points: In a few donors, around 5% of naive CD4 clonotypes appeared in common. Across subsets, estimated richness was generally greater for naive than for memory populations.

Sequenced by immunoSEQ multiplex PCR; TCRdb stores in-frame clones only, minus some. The sample lists roughly 2.4 million clones, approximately 94% occurring once. Sequenced: naive CD4+ T cells sorted from blood. The subset here: CD45RA+ positively selected. The sequence came from a man younger than 30 in good health. The genes are TRBV4-2 and TRBJ1-4, with D possibly being TRBD1 (6 bases). The DNA for the CDR3 is TGTGCCAGCAGCCAAGACAGGGGCGTTGAAAAACTGTTTTTT. This sequence encodes CASSQDRGVEKLFF.